The 8 T cell receptor beta chains below come from one sample, sequenced in a study of sequential checkpoint blockade in melanoma. Treatment: randomized to nivolumab then ipilimumab (arm A) or the reverse (arm B). Sequencing was performed with immunoSEQ multiplex PCR; in TCRdb, only in-frame clones are kept and a portion is missing. Of about 6,100 clones in the sample, roughly half were seen once. This material consisted of CD8+ T cells sorted from blood (inferred from file names), taken from a patient given nivolumab and ipilimumab in sequence. The receptors originated from a human patient with melanoma. Some clones in this sample may be carry-over from other donors' samples.

The chain joins TRBV9 to TRBJ2-7; D might be TRBD1 (6 bases). Trimming left V 2 bases short and J 0 bases short, with 9 bases between. The CDR3 extends over 14 amino acids. Germline CDR1 is SGDLS and CDR2 is YYNGEE. The CDR3 bases are TGTGCCAGCAGCGTGACAGGATTCTCCTACGAGCAGTACTTC. It yields the protein CASSVTGFSYEQYF.

This chain links TRBV11-2 with TRBJ2-7, with D maybe TRBD1 (8 bases). Germline CDR1 reads SGHAT; CDR2 reads FQNNGV. There are 16 residues in the CDR3. Trimming removed 5 bases from V and 0 bases from J, with 17 bases in between. The CDR3 sequence: CASSQRGQVLSYEQYF. In DNA, the CDR3 is TGTGCCAGCAGCCAGCGGGGACAGGTACTCTCCTACGAGCAGTACTTC.

The gene calls are TRBV5-1 and TRBJ2-2; 10 bases line up with TRBD1. The length of the CDR3 is 16 residues. The V and J ends lost 5 bases and 7 bases, in that order; junction bases with no gene match: 11. Germline V lookup: CDR1 SGHRS, CDR2 YFSETQ. The CDR3 region is CASRKGTGEVVGELFF. In DNA, the CDR3 is TGCGCCAGCAGAAAAGGGACAGGGGAAGTTGTCGGGGAGCTGTTTTTT.

This clone was recorded a few times. This may stem from a read error, because a much larger clone lies one nucleotide away. This chain links TRBV11-2 with TRBJ1-1; no firm D call. Trimming removed 5 bases at V and 1 base at J, with 8 bases between. Per the germline V gene, CDR1 is SGHAT and CDR2 is FQNNGV. This CDR3 is 13 amino acids long. For the CDR3, the DNA is TGTGCCAGCAGCGTGAACAGGAACACTGAAGCTTTCTTT. Protein product: CASSVNRNTEAFF.

The chain joins TRBV2 to TRBJ2-7; D is ambiguous. V shed 11 bases and J shed 3 bases, with 8 bases lying between them. The CDR3 covers 10 residues. The V gene's germline CDR1 is SNHLY and CDR2 FYNNEI. The CDR3 spells CALGSYEQYF. CDR3 bases: TGTGCCCTTGGCAGCTACGAGCAGTACTTC.

The V gene is TRBV29-1, the J gene TRBJ1-1; TRBD1 matches at 7 bases. The ends lost 6 bases at V and 8 bases at J; junction bases unmatched: 9. CDR1 is SQVTM, CDR2 ANQGSEA, per germline. The CDR3 extends over 12 amino acids. CDR3: CSVSGTELEAFF. The CDR3 DNA follows: TGCAGCGTCTCCGGGACAGAGTTAGAAGCTTTCTTT.

This clone came up many times. CDR3 protein: CASRPTTGRETQYF. CDR3 sequence (DNA): TGTGCCAGCAGACCTACGACAGGGAGGGAGACCCAGTACTTC. The rearrangement uses TRBV5-4 and TRBJ2-5, with D possibly being TRBD1 (7 bases). The CDR3 sequence is 14 residues long. The germline CDR1 and CDR2 sequences are SGHNT and YYREEE (reference sequence). The germline V and J ends were trimmed by 5 bases and 5 bases, with 16 bases remaining between them.

The chain has TRBV15 and TRBJ2-3; D perhaps matches TRBD1 (5 bases). Germline V lookup: CDR1 LNHNV, CDR2 YYDKDF (reference sequence). V lost 5 bases and J lost 4, with 22 bases in between. The CDR3 loop spans 17 amino acids. Here the CDR3 reads CATSLGFSGWGADTQYF. The CDR3 DNA follows: TGTGCCACCAGCCTAGGCTTTAGTGGGTGGGGCGCAGATACGCAGTATTTT.